This T cell receptor beta chain was retrieved from a study of cytomegalovirus exposure and HLA in healthy donors. General study points: As was reported, the classifier diagnosed cytomegalovirus status with high specificity and sensitivity. Researchers counted around 160 TCR beta chains as cytomegalovirus-associated. In vitro confirmation showed a few CMV-associated chains to be CMV antigen specific.

A word on this clone: What it binds is unknown.

Sequenced by immunoSEQ multiplex PCR; TCRdb stores in-frame clones only, minus some. The sample has 67,000 or so clones, roughly 94% seen once. The sequence was obtained from a man younger than 35 in good health and CMV-seropositive. Sequencing used PBMCs.

CDR3 nucleotides: TGTGCCAGCAGCGTTAGAGGTGAGGGAGGGACCTACGAGCAGTACTTC. It yields the protein CASSVRGEGGTYEQYF. The genes are TRBV4-2 and TRBJ2-7, with 7 bases identical to TRBD2. The J segment lost 2 bases and the V segment lost 5 bases, leaving 12 bases of the junction unmatched. CDR1 and CDR2 (germline): LGHNA, YNFKEQ. The CDR3 is 16 residues long.